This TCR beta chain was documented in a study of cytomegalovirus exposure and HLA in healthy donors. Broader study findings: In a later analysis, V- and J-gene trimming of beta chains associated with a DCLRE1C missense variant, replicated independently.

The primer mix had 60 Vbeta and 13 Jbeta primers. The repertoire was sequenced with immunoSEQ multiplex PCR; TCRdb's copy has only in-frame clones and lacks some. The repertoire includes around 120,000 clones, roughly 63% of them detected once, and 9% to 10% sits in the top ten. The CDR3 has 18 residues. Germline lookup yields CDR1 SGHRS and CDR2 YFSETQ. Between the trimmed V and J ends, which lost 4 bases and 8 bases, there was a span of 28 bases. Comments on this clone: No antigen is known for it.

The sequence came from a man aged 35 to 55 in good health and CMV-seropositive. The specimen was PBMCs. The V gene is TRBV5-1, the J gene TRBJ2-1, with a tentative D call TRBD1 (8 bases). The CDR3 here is CASSPWGGGQGKGDEQFF. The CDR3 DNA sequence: TGCGCCAGCAGCCCCTGGGGGGGAGGACAGGGTAAGGGCGATGAGCAGTTCTTC.